The 22 T cell receptor beta chains given below trace back to one sample, sequenced in a study of CD8 T cells in Susac syndrome. 0.5 to 1 ug RNA was reverse transcribed with random hexamers. In TCRdb, the immunoSEQ multiplex PCR reads were re-called with MiXCR into one record per CDR3 protein. In the table there are some 400,000 distinct CDR3 sequences, about 85% of which are singletons. Sequencing was carried out using CD8+ T cells from PBMCs. The receptor set was obtained from a human donor with multiple sclerosis.

The gene calls are TRBV7-9 and TRBJ1-2, with a possible D match to TRBD1 (6 bases). The CDR3 is 15 amino acids. V gave up 0 bases and J gave up 3 bases, with 11 bases separating them. Germline CDR1 and CDR2: SEHNR and FQNEAQ (reference sequence). For the CDR3, the DNA is TGTGCCAGCAGCTTAGCACAGGGTATTGACTATGGCTACACCTTC. It encodes CASSLAQGIDYGYTF.

V is TRBV30 and J is TRBJ2-1, with D perhaps TRBD1 (6 bases). The CDR3 has 18 residues. Germline V lookup: CDR1 GTSNPN, CDR2 SVGIG (reference sequence). Between the trimmed V and J ends, which lost 6 bases and 2 bases, there was a span of 26 bases. CDR3: CACLGHTLPSRTYNEQFF. The CDR3 DNA reads as TGTGCCTGCTTGGGACACACCCTCCCCTCACGAACCTACAATGAGCAGTTCTTC.

This clonotype was seen just once. The genes are TRBV29-1 and TRBJ2-1; TRBD2 agrees at 7 bases. V shed 1 base and J 4 bases; nucleotides not matched to a gene: 4. The CDR3 contains 14 residues. The germline V gene encodes CDR1 SQVTM and CDR2 ANQGSEA. The CDR3 DNA reads TGCAGCGTTGAAGGGGACTACGAATACAATGAGCAGTTCTTC. Residues: CSVEGDYEYNEQFF.

This chain uses TRBV27 with TRBJ2-7, with 10 nucleotides matching TRBD1. After removal of 2 bases from V and 7 bases from J, the junction contained 11 bases not matched to a gene. Germline V gene lookup returns CDR1 MNHEY and CDR2 SMNVEV (reference sequence). The CDR3 is 16 amino acids. This CDR3 is CASSLIADRGPGEQYF. The CDR3 region has the DNA TGTGCCAGCAGTTTAATCGCCGACAGGGGGCCGGGAGAGCAGTACTTC.

J is TRBJ1-1 and V is TRBV4-1; TRBD1 might be the D (6 bases). The CDR3 consists of 13 residues. Germline assignment: CDR1 MGHRA and CDR2 YSYEKL. Trimming removed 2 bases at V and 9 bases at J, with 13 bases between. CDR3 sequence reads: CASSQTGIPKAFF. The CDR3 bases are TGCGCCAGCAGCCAAACAGGGATCCCTAAAGCTTTCTTT.

The table lists this clonotype with a few counts. The chain uses TRBV5-1 and TRBJ1-1, with D possibly TRBD1 on 6 matching bases. V lost 3 bases and J lost 1, with 7 bases in between. Germline values: CDR1 SGHRS, CDR2 YFSETQ. This CDR3 spans 13 amino acids. The CDR3 nucleotides are TGCGCCAGCAGCTGGGACACGAACACTGAAGCTTTCTTT. This translates into CASSWDTNTEAFF.

This clonotype was seen once. The CDR3 DNA is TGTGCCAGCAGTGAAAAGGGACAGGGGGCCGACACTGAAGCTTTCTTT. Its protein is CASSEKGQGADTEAFF. This chain joins TRBV2 and TRBJ1-1; 12 nucleotides match TRBD1. Germline CDR1 is SNHLY and CDR2 is FYNNEI. The CDR3 runs 16 residues. V shed 2 bases and J 3 bases; nucleotides not matched to a gene: 4.

The chain is built from TRBV25-1 and TRBJ2-7; D not resolved. Germline values: CDR1 MGHDK, CDR2 SYGVNS. Trimming stripped 3 bases from V and 2 bases from J, with 11 bases between. This CDR3 is 14 amino acids long. This CDR3 is CASSDGRATYEQYF. In nucleotides, the CDR3 is TGTGCCAGCAGTGACGGACGGGCGACCTACGAGCAGTACTTC.

This clonotype was counted a single time. The CDR3 sequence: CASSQVHVPSVEQFF. CDR3 DNA sequence: TGCGCCAGCAGCCAAGTACACGTGCCTTCGGTTGAGCAGTTCTTC. The gene calls are TRBV4-1 and TRBJ2-1; D ambiguous. The CDR3 length is 15 residues. The V end lost 1 base, the J end lost 9 bases, and 16 bases lay between the germline ends. CDR1 is MGHRA and CDR2 is YSYEKL in the germline V gene.

As for this clonotype: At one end, the junction sequence differs from germline, possibly due to a read error. This sequence joins TRBV20-1 and TRBJ2-1, with 8 bases that match TRBD2. Germline V gives CDR1 DFQATT, CDR2 SNEGSKA (reference sequence). The CDR3 totals 13 residues. The CDR3 is CSASIAGYNEQFF. In nucleotides, the CDR3 is TGCAGCGCTAGCATAGCGGGATACAATGAGCAGTTCTTC.

The chain has TRBV12-3 or TRBV12-4 and TRBJ2-1; D perhaps matches TRBD1 (5 bases). The CDR3 has 13 residues. The V gene lost 11 bases and the J gene lost 7 bases, with 18 bases spanning the gap. CDR3 residues: CASEGAPRNEQFF. CDR3 DNA sequence: TGTGCCTCCGAAGGGGCCCCCAGGAATGAGCAGTTCTTC.

The V call is TRBV29-1, the J call TRBJ2-1; D ambiguous. This CDR3 spans 14 amino acids. Germline V lookup: CDR1 SQVTM, CDR2 ANQGSEA. V was trimmed by 2 bases and J by 3 bases, leaving 11 bases between them. CDR3 region: CSVEPTGGYNEQFF. The CDR3 coding sequence is TGCAGCGTTGAACCGACTGGCGGCTACAATGAGCAGTTCTTC.

The chain employs TRBV20-1 and TRBJ2-7, with D maybe TRBD2 (5 bases). Trimming pared 1 base from V and 0 bases from J, leaving 7 bases between. The CDR3 is 13 residues long. Germline V gene sequence: CDR1 DFQATT, CDR2 SNEGSKA (reference sequence). The chain's CDR3 is CSARVGSSYEQYF. The CDR3 bases are TGCAGTGCTAGAGTAGGGAGCTCCTACGAGCAGTACTTC.

The chain uses TRBV20-1 and TRBJ1-1; tentatively, D is TRBD1 (5 bases). The V end lost 3 bases, the J end lost 11 bases, and 16 bases lay between the germline ends. Looked up from germline, CDR1 is DFQATT and CDR2 is SNEGSKA (reference sequence). The CDR3 sequence is 12 residues long. The CDR3 sequence: CSASPGAPRAFF. The CDR3 DNA reads TGCAGTGCTAGCCCCGGGGCGCCACGTGCTTTCTTT.

Only one count was recorded for this clonotype. The gene calls are TRBV27 and TRBJ2-7; TRBD1 is a possible D gene (6 bases). Trimming stripped 4 bases from V and 5 bases from J, with 12 bases between. The germline CDR1 and CDR2 sequences are MNHEY and SMNVEV (reference sequence). This CDR3 has 13 residues. CDR3 in amino acids: CASSSGGRNEQYF. CDR3 coding DNA: TGTGCCAGCAGTTCTGGGGGCAGGAACGAGCAGTACTTC.

The rearrangement uses TRBV9 and TRBJ2-7, with TRBD1 matching 7 bases. The CDR3 contains 15 residues. The V segment lost 4 bases and the J segment 2 bases; nucleotides outside the gene matches: 9. The germline V gene has CDR1 SGDLS and CDR2 YYNGEE. This CDR3 is CASSRGQDGTYEQYF. The CDR3 nucleotides are TGTGCCAGCAGCCGTGGACAGGATGGAACCTACGAGCAGTACTTC.

The chain employs TRBV27 and TRBJ1-5, with 7 positions matching TRBD1. Trimming cost V 6 bases and J 5 bases; bases outside gene matches: 4. Looked up from germline, CDR1 is MNHEY and CDR2 is SMNVEV (reference sequence). The CDR3 contains 13 residues. DNA of the CDR3: TGTGCCAGCAGGCGGGACAGCTATCAGCCCCAGCATTTT. Its protein is CASRRDSYQPQHF.

The chain joins TRBV12-3 or TRBV12-4 to TRBJ2-1; maybe TRBD1 (6 bases). The germline V and J ends were trimmed by 7 bases and 5 bases, with 21 bases remaining between them. This CDR3 contains 16 residues. The CDR3 region has the DNA TGTGCCAGCACATGGGGCGAGGGGGTGGTACACAATGAGCAGTTCTTC. This translates into CASTWGEGVVHNEQFF.

This clonotype was counted a few times. The CDR3 here is CASSTMEEQYF. CDR3 DNA: TGTGCCAGCAGTACCATGGAAGAGCAGTACTTC. V is TRBV6-1 and J is TRBJ2-7; unclear D gene. The CDR3 length is 11 residues. CDR1 and CDR2 from the germline V gene are MNHNS and SASEGT. Trimming cost V 5 bases and J 7 bases, with 9 bases left between them.

The V call is TRBV6-5, the J call TRBJ2-7; D gene unclear. V lost 8 bases, J lost 5 bases, and 19 bases lay in between. CDR1 and CDR2 (germline): MNHEY, SVGAGI. The length of the CDR3 is 14 residues. For the CDR3, the DNA is TGTGCCAGCCGGGCAGAGCCTCTCCTCAACGAGCAGTACTTC. It is translated as CASRAEPLLNEQYF.

The V call is TRBV2, the J call TRBJ2-1; 14 bases are shared with TRBD2. The CDR3 extends over 16 amino acids. Looked up from germline, CDR1 is SNHLY and CDR2 is FYNNEI. With 7 bases clipped from V and 5 bases from J, the junction kept 7 bases outside the gene matches. CDR3 sequence reads: CASIRTSGRFNNEQFF. The DNA of the CDR3 is TGTGCCAGCATCCGGACTAGCGGGAGGTTTAACAATGAGCAGTTCTTC.

This chain connects TRBV7-9 to TRBJ1-1; tentative D call: TRBD1 (5 bases). The CDR3 is made up of 13 amino acids. Trimming shortened V by 10 bases and J by 4 bases, and 16 bases separated the two germline ends. Germline-derived CDR1 and CDR2 are SEHNR and FQNEAQ (reference sequence). CDR3 DNA: TGTGCCATTCCCGGGACGGCGGTCACTGAAGCTTTCTTT. Translation: CAIPGTAVTEAFF.